This TCR beta chain is drawn from a study of cytomegalovirus exposure and HLA in healthy donors (dated by TCRdb to between 2016 and 2019). As for the study more broadly: An earlier analysis of approximately 640 of the donors reported approximately 270 Gb of sequence data and 117 million unique TCR beta sequences from 150 million to 200 million T cells. About 320 gigabases of sequencing data and 80 million or so unique TCR sequences were included in an early release covering several hundred HLA-typed donors. Of the roughly 400 genotyped donors, approximately 83% fell in the genetic ancestry cluster associated with self-reported Caucasian donors. The study aimed to test whether cataloging public T cell receptors could reveal signatures of past pathogen exposure. The study profiled the T cell repertoires of hundreds of subjects by immunosequencing and related them to cytomegalovirus serostatus. Besides the first cohort of hundreds of subjects, a separate validation cohort made up of some 110 different subjects was used. To predict cytomegalovirus infection status, the study brought together high-throughput TCR immunosequencing, statistical association of individual TCRs with disease status, and machine learning. In a later analysis, previously published TCR beta repertoires from more than 500 donors were re-analyzed and high-resolution HLA genotyping was added so that TCR occurrence patterns could be studied. In the later analysis, no new phenotypic data were used to find candidate immune exposures; instead, reliance was placed on TCR beta sequences and their occurrence across donors. An earlier analysis of approximately 500 of the donors applied high-throughput TCR beta sequencing to assess whether each TCR beta V gene segment acted as functional or pseudogenic. Donor age, sex, ethnicity and CMV serostatus were collected together with the repertoire data. Genome-wide SNP genotypes for about three fifths of the roughly 670 donors were used in a later genetic analysis, which treated that subset as a discovery cohort. All discovery cohort repertoires had been generated on a single sequencing platform. Both class I and class II loci were covered by HLA typing, at four-digit resolution. The number of typed donors differed by locus: about 620-640 for A, B, C, DRB1 and DQB1; approximately 540 for DQA1; roughly 600 for DPA1; and 400 to 480 for DPB1. Roughly five DR-DQ haplotypes were handled as single units for association and clustering, since linkage in the cohort was strong. On average, 235,054 unique TCR beta nucleotide sequences were sequenced per donor among several hundred genotyped donors of the cohort, with roughly 20% of those sequences being non-productive. On the study overall, not on this receptor specifically: A cluster of highly shared sequence variants was judged likely to represent a technical artifact of the sequencing pipeline. The classifier was reported to diagnose cytomegalovirus status with high specificity and sensitivity in both the original and validation cohorts. Most TCR sequences were observed very rarely across donors, whereas some public TCRs were present in many individuals. An earlier analysis of around 500 of the donors showed that most TCR beta V segments appeared in productive rearrangements either about 87% or about 30% of the time, which broadly matched IMGT annotations. In a later analysis, HLA-associated TCR beta chains showed more clonal expansion and lower generation probabilities than non-associated chains that were equally common. Presence/absence analyses assumed roughly uniform sequencing depth across donors, an assumption that may not hold. A few of the identified cytomegalovirus-associated TCR beta chains were confirmed in vitro to be specific for cytomegalovirus antigens. HLA typing was unavailable for some donors at each locus, so association tests used only the typed subset. The only immune exposure information available for the cohort was CMV serostatus. An association between a missense DCLRE1C variant and V-gene and J-gene trimming of TCR beta chains was found in a later genetic analysis and replicated in an independent cohort. The 87-base-pair reads could not distinguish some IMGT-functional V segments, including TRBV6-2 and TRBV6-3, so those segments were excluded. Linkage disequilibrium might explain the correlated functional status among segregating V segments, but an unknown experimental factor could not be excluded. The study listed 164 TCR beta chains as associated with cytomegalovirus. Strong co-occurrence of HLA alleles, especially DR and DQ, made assigning TCR associations to individual alleles difficult. The earlier analysis of about 600 of the donors excluded roughly 17 rarely observed V segments, including chromosome 9 orphons, because counts were too low. A later analysis found that TCR association rates varied across HLA loci, with DRB1 alleles showing the most associated TCRs and HLA-C alleles the fewest. A further reported finding was that TCR beta sequences accurately predicted the HLA-A and HLA-B alleles for most subjects in the first cohort. At a false discovery rate of 0.05, a later analysis linked some 17,000 TCR beta sequences to specific HLA alleles. According to the authors, the approach could potentially be generalized to other disease states and immunological phenotypes. Compared with the roughly 670-donor mean, donors in an Asian-associated ancestry cluster had fewer N-insertions in productive TCRs, according to a later genetic analysis. In a later analysis, several top co-occurrence clusters were reported to appear linked to parvovirus B19, influenza, CMV and Epstein-Barr virus. A later analysis found that most CMV-associated TCR beta chains appeared HLA-restricted, with HLA associations seemingly driven largely by CMV exposure. The cohort was sequenced for TCR beta chains only, and without alpha or paired-chain data the features that could be detected were limited.

The CDR3 sequence holds 15 residues, the cysteine and phenylalanine included. This entry keeps only the CDR3 DNA: 45 bases, framed from base 1. Based on the germline V gene, the CDR1 and CDR2 sequences are SGHRS and YFSETQ. Relative to germline, V is missing 5 bases and J is missing 4 bases, with 8 bases of the junction outside any gene match. With respect to this clone: No cognate antigen has been identified for it. The record has no base qualities; no much larger clone is one base away.

Library preparation was by the immunoSEQ multiplex PCR assay. The multiplex PCR relied on a mix of 60 forward primers for TCR Vbeta segments and 13 reverse primers for TCR Jbeta segments. The CDR3 region of rearranged TCR beta genes was amplified from genomic DNA with a multiplex PCR assay. Amplified TCR beta libraries were sequenced as 87-base-pair reads on the Illumina HiSeq System. The authors' pipeline ran thus. A later analysis tallied approximately 87 million unique TCR beta chains across the 666 repertoires, and about 12 million of those chains were shared by two or more donors. To remove PCR and sequencing errors, raw reads were error-corrected and collapsed into unique sequences using a nearest-neighbor algorithm that merged closely related sequences. V, D and J gene segments were assigned by aligning CDR3 sequences to IMGT reference sequences. For a sequence to be retained, a match of at least six nucleotides to both a V gene segment and a J gene segment was required. Rearrangements were classified as productive when the CDR3 lacked stop codons and remained in frame with V and J, and all other rearrangements were classified as non-productive. Following IMGT convention, CDR3 was defined as the stretch from the second conserved V-encoded cysteine up to the conserved J-encoded phenylalanine. In an earlier analysis of more than 550 of the donors, sequences lacking an unambiguous match to a single V gene segment were excluded. An earlier analysis of almost 600 of the donors classified V segments as functional when productive rearrangements were above 56.7% and as segregating when the standard deviation between donors was above 5%. To diagnose cytomegalovirus status from the catalog of TCR beta chain sequences, a statistical classification framework was built. A later analysis assigned V and J genes by comparing TCR nucleotide sequences with IMGT/GENE-DB human TR gene sequences. In a later analysis, CDR3 sequences and most-parsimonious VDJ recombination scenarios were assigned using the TCRdist pipeline. In a later analysis, each TCR beta chain was defined by its CDR3 amino acid sequence together with its V-gene family, and reads lacking a unique V-gene family were excluded. In a later analysis, several hundred highly shared, low-generation-probability nucleotide sequences were removed to address suspected cross-contamination and a sequencing artifact. For each public chain, a later analysis derived a clonal expansion index from normalized ranks of inferred template counts within each repertoire. In a later analysis, generation probabilities were computed using a VDJ recombination model fitted to out-of-frame rearrangements, and the results were checked against IGoR. In a later analysis, hypergeometric tests were used to score TCR-TCR, TCR-HLA and TCR-CMV co-occurrence, with a repertoire-size bias correction applied to TCR pairs. A later analysis estimated false discovery rates by permuting HLA or CMV assignments 20 times. A later analysis grouped co-occurring TCRs with DBSCAN, adding TCRdist sequence similarity when clustering within HLA-allele-positive subsets. Repertoires with fewer than 30,000 or more than 120,000 public chains were left out of co-occurrence clustering, as were five repertoires with anomalous nucleotide sharing. In TCRdb, the immuneACCESS table is reduced to in-frame sequences with V and J assigned. These tables do not hold every clone; where another copy was compared, an unresolved V gene accounts for under half, and the others remain unexplained. V and J calls plus clone size are reproduced from that table; the DNA served to infer D and trimming. This sample gives about 130,000 clones in total; approximately 80% of them show up just once. Together, the top ten hold under 6% of the sample.

The cohort comprised around 690 healthy bone marrow donors. Cohort members were all nominally healthy when sampled, although unrecorded immune exposures were likely present. The donor was CMV seropositive and was included in the group of some 290 seropositive cohort members. A peripheral blood sample was collected from each donor, and TCR beta sequencing was performed on peripheral blood mononuclear cells. Genomic DNA extraction from the blood cell samples was performed with the Qiagen DNeasy Blood Extraction Kit. Specimen: PBMCs. The chain joins TRBV5-1 to TRBJ2-3, and TRBD1 matches 9 of the central bases. This TCR was recovered from a woman between 40 and 50 years old in good health and CMV-seropositive. The CDR3 region has the sequence CASSFTGGAADTQYF. The sequence in DNA is TGCGCCAGCAGTTTTACAGGGGGCGCCGCAGATACGCAGTATTTT.